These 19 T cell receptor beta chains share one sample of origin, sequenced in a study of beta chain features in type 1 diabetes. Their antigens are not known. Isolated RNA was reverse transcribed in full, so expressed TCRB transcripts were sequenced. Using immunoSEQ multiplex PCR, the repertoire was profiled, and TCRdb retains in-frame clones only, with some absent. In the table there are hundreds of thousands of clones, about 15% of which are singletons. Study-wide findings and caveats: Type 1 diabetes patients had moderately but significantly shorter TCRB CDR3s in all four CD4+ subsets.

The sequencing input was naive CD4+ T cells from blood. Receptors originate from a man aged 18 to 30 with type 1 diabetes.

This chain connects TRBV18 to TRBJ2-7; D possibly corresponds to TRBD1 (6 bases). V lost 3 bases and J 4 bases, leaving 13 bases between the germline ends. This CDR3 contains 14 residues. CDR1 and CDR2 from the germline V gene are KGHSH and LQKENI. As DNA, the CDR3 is TGTGCCAGCTCACCTAGGACAGAGAGTTACGAGCAGTACTTC. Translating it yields CASSPRTESYEQYF.

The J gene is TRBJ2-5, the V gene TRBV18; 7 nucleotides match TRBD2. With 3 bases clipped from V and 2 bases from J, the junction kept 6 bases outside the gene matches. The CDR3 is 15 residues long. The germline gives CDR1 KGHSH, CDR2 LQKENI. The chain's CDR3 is CASSPRLAEQETQYF. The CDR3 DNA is TGTGCCAGCTCACCCCGACTAGCCGAACAAGAGACCCAGTACTTC.

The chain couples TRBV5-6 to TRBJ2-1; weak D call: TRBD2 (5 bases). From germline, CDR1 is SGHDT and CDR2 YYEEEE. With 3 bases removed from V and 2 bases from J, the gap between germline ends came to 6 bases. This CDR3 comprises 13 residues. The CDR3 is CASSSGAYNEQFF. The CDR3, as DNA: TGTGCCAGCAGCTCCGGGGCCTACAATGAGCAGTTCTTC.

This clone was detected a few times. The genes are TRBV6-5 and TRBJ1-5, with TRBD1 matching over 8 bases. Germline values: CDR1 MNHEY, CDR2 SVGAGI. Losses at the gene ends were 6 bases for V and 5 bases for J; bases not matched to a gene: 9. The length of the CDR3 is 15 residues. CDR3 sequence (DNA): TGTGCCAGCAGAACCGGACAGGGAGGATATCAGCCCCAGCATTTT. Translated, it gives CASRTGQGGYQPQHF.

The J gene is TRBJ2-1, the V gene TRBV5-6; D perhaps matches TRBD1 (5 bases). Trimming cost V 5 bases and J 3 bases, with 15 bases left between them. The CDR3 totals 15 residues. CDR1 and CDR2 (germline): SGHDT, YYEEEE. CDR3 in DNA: TGTGCCAGCAGTTCTTTCTGGGGCGTCTACAATGAGCAGTTCTTC. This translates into CASSSFWGVYNEQFF. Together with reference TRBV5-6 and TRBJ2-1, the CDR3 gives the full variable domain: DAGVTQSPTHLIKTRGQQVTLRCSPKSGHDTVSWYQQALGQGPQFIFQYYEEEERQRGNFPDRFSGHQFPNYSSELNVNALLLGDSALYLCASSSFWGVYNEQFFGPGTRLTVL.

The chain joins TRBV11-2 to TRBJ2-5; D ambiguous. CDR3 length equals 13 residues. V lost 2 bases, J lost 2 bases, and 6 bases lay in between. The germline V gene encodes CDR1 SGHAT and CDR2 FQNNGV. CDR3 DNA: TGTGCCAGCAGCTTATCCCCTCAAGAGACCCAGTACTTC. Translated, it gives CASSLSPQETQYF.

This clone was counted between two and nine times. The chain's CDR3 is CAWSGDRGRPYEQYF. Here the CDR3 DNA reads TGTGCCTGGAGTGGGGACAGGGGACGACCCTACGAGCAGTACTTC. The gene calls are TRBV30 and TRBJ2-7; 10 nucleotides align to TRBD1. Unmatched junction bases numbered 5, after V lost 1 base and J lost 2 bases. The length of the CDR3 is 15 residues. Germline lookup yields CDR1 GTSNPN and CDR2 SVGIG (reference sequence).

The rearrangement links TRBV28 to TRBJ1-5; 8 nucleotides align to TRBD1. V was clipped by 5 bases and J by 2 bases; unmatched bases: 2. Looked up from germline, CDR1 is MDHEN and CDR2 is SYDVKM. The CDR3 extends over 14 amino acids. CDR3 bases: TGTGCCAGCAGTACAGGGGGAGGCAATCAGCCCCAGCATTTT. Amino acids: CASSTGGGNQPQHF.

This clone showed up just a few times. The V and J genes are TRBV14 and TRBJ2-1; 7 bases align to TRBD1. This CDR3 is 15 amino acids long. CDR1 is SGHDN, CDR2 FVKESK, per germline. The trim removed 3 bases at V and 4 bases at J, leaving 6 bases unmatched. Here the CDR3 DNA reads TGTGCCAGCAGCCAGGCCGGGACAGCGTACAATGAGCAGTTCTTC. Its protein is CASSQAGTAYNEQFF. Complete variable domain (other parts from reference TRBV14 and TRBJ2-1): EAGVTQFPSHSVIEKGQTVTLRCDPISGHDNLYWYRRVMGKEIKFLLHFVKESKQDESGMPNNRFLAERTGGTYSTLKVQPAELEDSGVYFCASSQAGTAYNEQFFGPGTRLTVL.

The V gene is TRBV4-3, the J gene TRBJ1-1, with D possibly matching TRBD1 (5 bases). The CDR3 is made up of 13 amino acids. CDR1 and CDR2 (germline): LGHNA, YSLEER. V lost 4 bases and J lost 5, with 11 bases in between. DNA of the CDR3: TGCGCCAGCAGCCCCCAGGGTGGTACTGAAGCTTTCTTT. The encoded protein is CASSPQGGTEAFF.

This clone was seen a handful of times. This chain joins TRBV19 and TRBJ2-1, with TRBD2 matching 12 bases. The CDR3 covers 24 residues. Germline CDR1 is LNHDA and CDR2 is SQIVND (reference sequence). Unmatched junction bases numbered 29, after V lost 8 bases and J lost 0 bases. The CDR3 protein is CASAPGLAGQLLPRIRSSYNEQFF. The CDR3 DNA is TGTGCCAGTGCCCCGGGACTAGCGGGTCAACTACTACCCCGAATTCGAAGCTCCTACAATGAGCAGTTCTTC.

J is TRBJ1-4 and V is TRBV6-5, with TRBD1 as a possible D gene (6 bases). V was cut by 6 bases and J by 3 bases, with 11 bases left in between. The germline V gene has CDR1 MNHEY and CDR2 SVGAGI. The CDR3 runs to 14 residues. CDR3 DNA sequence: TGTGCCAGCAGAAGGGGGTGGGCTAATGAAAAACTGTTTTTT. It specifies CASRRGWANEKLFF.

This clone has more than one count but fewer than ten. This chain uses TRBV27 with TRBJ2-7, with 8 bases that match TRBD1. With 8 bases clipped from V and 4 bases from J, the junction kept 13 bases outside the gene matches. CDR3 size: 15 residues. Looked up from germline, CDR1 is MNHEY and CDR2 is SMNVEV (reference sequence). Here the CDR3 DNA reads TGTGCCAGCGATAAGGGGGGACAGGAGTTATACGAGCAGTACTTC. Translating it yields CASDKGGQELYEQYF.

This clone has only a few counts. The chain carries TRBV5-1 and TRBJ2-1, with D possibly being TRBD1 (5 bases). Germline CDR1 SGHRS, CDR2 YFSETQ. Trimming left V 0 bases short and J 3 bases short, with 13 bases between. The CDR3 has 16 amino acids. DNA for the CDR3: TGCGCCAGCAGCTTGGAACAGGACACCTACTACAATGAGCAGTTCTTC. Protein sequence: CASSLEQDTYYNEQFF.

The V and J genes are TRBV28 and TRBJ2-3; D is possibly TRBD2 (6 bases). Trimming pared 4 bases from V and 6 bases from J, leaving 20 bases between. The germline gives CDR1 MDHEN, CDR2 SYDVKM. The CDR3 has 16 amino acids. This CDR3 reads CASSSPGTSFLDTQYF. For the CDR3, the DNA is TGTGCCAGCAGTTCCCCCGGGACTTCGTTTTTGGATACGCAGTATTTT.

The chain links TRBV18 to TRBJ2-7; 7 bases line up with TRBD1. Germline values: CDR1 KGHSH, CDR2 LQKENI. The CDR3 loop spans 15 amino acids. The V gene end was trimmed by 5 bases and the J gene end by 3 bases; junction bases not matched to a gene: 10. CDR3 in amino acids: CASSSYRGSLYEQYF. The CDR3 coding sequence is TGTGCCAGCTCATCTTACAGGGGTTCCCTCTACGAGCAGTACTTC.

As DNA, the CDR3 is TGTGCCAGCAGTTTAGGCCACACCGGGGAGCTGTTTTTT. The encoded protein is CASSLGHTGELFF. This chain connects TRBV28 to TRBJ2-2; D not certain. The ends were cut back, 2 bases at V and 3 bases at J, with 4 bases in the middle. Germline assignment: CDR1 MDHEN and CDR2 SYDVKM. This CDR3 is 13 amino acids long.

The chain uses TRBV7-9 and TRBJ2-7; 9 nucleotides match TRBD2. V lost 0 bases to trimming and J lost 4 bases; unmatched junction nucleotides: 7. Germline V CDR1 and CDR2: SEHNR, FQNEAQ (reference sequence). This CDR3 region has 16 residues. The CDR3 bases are TGTGCCAGCAGCTTAGCCATAGCGGGAGCGCCATACGAGCAGTACTTC. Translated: CASSLAIAGAPYEQYF.

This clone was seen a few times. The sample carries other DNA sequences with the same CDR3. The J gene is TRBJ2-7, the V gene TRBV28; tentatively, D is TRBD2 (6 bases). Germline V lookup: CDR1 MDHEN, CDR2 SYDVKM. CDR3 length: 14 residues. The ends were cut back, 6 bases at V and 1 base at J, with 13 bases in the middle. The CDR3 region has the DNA TGTGCCAGCAGCCTGGGAGGAGATTCCTACGAGCAGTACTTC. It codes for CASSLGGDSYEQYF.